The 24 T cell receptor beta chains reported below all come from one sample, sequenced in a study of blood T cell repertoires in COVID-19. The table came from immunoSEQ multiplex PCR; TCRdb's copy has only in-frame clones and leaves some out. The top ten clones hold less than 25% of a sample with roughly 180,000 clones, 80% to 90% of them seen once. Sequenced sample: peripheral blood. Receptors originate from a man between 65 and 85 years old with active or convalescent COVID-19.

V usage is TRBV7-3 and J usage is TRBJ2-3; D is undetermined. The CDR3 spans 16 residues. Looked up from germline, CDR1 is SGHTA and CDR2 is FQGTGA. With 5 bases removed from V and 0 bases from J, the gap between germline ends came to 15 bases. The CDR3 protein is CASSPERSRSTDTQYF. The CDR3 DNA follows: TGTGCCAGCAGCCCAGAAAGGAGTAGGAGCACAGATACGCAGTATTTT.

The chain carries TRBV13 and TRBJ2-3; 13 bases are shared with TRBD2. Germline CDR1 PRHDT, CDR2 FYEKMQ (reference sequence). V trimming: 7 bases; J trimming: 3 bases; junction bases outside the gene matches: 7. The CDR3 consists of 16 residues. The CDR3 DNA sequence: TGTGCCAGCACCTTGCAGGGACTAGCGGGAACAGATACGCAGTATTTT. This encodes CASTLQGLAGTDTQYF.

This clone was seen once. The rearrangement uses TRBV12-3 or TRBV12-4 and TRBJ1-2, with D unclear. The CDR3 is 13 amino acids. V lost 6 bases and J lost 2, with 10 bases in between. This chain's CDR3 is CASRPGRNYGYTF. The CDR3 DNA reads TGTGCCAGCAGGCCCGGGAGGAACTATGGCTACACCTTC.

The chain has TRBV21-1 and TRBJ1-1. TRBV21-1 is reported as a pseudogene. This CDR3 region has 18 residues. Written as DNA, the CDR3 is TGTGCCAGCAGCAAAGAAGCGGGAACCGCGGAGGGCCCCACTGAAGCTTTCTTT. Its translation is CASSKEAGTAEGPTEAFF.

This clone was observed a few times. The CDR3 nucleotides read TGTGCCACCAGCAGAGGATCGACAGGGGAGAGGAACTATGGCTACACCTTC. Residues: CATSRGSTGERNYGYTF. The rearrangement uses TRBV15 and TRBJ1-2; TRBD1 matches 8 bases. Germline CDR1 LNHNV, CDR2 YYDKDF (reference sequence). The CDR3 spans 17 residues. V shed 1 base and J 2 bases; nucleotides not matched to a gene: 9.

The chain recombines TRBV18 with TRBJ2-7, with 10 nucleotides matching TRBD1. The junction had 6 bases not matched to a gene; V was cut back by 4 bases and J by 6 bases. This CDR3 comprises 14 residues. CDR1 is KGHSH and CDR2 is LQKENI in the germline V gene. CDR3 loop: CASSRGTGVFEQYF. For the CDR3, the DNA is TGTGCCAGCTCACGGGGGACAGGGGTTTTCGAGCAGTACTTC.

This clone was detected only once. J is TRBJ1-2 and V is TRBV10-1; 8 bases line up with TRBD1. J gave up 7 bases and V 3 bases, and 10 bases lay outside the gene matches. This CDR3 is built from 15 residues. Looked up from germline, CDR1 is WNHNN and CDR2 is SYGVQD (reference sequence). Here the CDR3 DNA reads TGCGCCAGCAGTGACCGGACAGGGAGAAAGTCTGGCTACACCTTC. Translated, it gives CASSDRTGRKSGYTF.

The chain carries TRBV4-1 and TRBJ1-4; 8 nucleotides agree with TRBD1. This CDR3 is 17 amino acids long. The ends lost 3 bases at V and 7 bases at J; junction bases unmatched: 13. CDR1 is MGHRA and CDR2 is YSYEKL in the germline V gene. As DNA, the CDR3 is TGCGCCAGCAGCCACCCGCCTTACCAGGGGGCGGGTGAAAAACTGTTTTTT. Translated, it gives CASSHPPYQGAGEKLFF.

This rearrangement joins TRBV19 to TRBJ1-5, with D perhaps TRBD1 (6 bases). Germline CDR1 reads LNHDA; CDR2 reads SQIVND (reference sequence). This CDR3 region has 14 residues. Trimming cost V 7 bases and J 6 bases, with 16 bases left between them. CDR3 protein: CASTGTNGGQPQHF. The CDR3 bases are TGTGCCAGTACCGGGACAAACGGAGGTCAGCCCCAGCATTTT.

The CDR3 coding sequence is TGTGCCAGCAGCTTGGCACTAGCGGATCCTAGCACAGATACGCAGTATTTT. As protein: CASSLALADPSTDTQYF. This chain joins TRBV7-3 and TRBJ2-3; 8 bases match TRBD2. V shed 3 bases and J 0 bases; nucleotides not matched to a gene: 8. CDR1 is SGHTA and CDR2 is FQGTGA in the germline V gene. The CDR3 consists of 17 residues.

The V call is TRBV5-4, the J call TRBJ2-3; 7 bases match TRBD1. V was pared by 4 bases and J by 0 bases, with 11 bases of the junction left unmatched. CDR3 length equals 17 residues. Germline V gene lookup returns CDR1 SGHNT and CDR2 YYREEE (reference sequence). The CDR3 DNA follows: TGTGCCAGCAGCAAGGGACAGATAATCACTAGCACAGATACGCAGTATTTT. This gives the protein CASSKGQIITSTDTQYF.

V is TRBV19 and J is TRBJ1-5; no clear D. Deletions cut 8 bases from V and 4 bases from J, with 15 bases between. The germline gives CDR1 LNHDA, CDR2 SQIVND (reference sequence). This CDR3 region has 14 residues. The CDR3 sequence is CASQRGNFNQPQHF. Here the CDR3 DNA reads TGTGCCAGTCAAAGAGGAAACTTTAATCAGCCCCAGCATTTT.

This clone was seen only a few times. The chain's CDR3 is CASSRRDEQYF. The DNA of the CDR3 is TGTGCCAGCAGCCGCCGGGACGAGCAGTACTTC. The chain has TRBV5-4 and TRBJ2-7; D remains ambiguous. This CDR3 region has 11 residues. Germline V gene sequence: CDR1 SGHNT, CDR2 YYREEE (reference sequence). Trimming pared 4 bases from V and 5 bases from J, leaving 7 bases between.

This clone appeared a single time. CDR3 DNA: TGCAGCGTTGAAGATCTTGGGCATATGAACACTGAAGCTTTCTTT. Translating gives CSVEDLGHMNTEAFF. This rearrangement joins TRBV29-1 to TRBJ1-1; D is unresolved. Trimming removed 0 bases from V and 0 bases from J, with 11 bases in between. The CDR3 has 15 residues. Looked up from germline, CDR1 is SQVTM and CDR2 is ANQGSEA.

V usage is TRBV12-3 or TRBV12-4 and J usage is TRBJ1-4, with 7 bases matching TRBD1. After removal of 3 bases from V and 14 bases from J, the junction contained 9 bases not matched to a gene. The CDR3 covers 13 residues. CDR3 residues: CASSLGTATDLFF. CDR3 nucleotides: TGTGCCAGCAGTTTGGGGACAGCCACGGACCTGTTTTTT.

The CDR3 nucleotides read TGTGCCAGCAGTGCGTTACCTACCCGGTCGTGGAATGAGCAGTTCTTC. Encoded protein: CASSALPTRSWNEQFF. The chain employs TRBV27 and TRBJ2-1; D is unclear. CDR1 and CDR2 (germline): MNHEY, SMNVEV (reference sequence). The CDR3 totals 16 residues. The V end was cut by 5 bases, the J end by 7 bases, with 21 bases between.

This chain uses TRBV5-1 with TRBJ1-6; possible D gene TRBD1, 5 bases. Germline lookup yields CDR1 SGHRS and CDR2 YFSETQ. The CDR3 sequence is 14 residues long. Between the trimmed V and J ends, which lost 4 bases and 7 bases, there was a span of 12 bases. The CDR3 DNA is TGCGCCAGCAGCACCGGGGGGGGGAATTCACCCCTCCACTTT. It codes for CASSTGGGNSPLHF.

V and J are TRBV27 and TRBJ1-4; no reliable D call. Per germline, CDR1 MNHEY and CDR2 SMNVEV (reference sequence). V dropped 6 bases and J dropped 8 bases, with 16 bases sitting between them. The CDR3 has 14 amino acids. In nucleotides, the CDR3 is TGTGCCAGCAGCGTGAGAGGGCTAGGAGAAAAACTGTTTTTT. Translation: CASSVRGLGEKLFF.

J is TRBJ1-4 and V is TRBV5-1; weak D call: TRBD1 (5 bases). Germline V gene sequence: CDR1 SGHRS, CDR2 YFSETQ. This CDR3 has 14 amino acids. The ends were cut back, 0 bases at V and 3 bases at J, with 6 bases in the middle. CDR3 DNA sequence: TGCGCCAGCAGCTTGGGCAGGGCTAATGAAAAACTGTTTTTT. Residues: CASSLGRANEKLFF.

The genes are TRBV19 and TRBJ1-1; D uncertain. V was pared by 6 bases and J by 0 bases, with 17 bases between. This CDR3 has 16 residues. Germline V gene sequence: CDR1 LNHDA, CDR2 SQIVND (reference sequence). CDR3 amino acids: CASSLTGRSMNTEAFF. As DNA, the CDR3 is TGTGCCAGTAGCCTCACCGGGAGGTCCATGAACACTGAAGCTTTCTTT.

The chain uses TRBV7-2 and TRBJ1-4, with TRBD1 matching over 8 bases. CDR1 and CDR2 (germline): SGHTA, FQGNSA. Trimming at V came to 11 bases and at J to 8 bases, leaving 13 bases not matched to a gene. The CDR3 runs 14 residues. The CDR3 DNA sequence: TGTGCCTCGAAGGAGGACAGGGTGAACGAAAAACTGTTTTTT. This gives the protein CASKEDRVNEKLFF.

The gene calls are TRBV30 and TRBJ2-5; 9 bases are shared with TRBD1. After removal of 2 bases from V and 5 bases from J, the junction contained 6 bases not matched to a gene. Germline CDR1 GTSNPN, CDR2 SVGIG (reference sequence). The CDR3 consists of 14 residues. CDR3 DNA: TGTGCCTGGAGTCCCTACAGGGGGCGGGAGACCCAGTACTTC. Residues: CAWSPYRGRETQYF.

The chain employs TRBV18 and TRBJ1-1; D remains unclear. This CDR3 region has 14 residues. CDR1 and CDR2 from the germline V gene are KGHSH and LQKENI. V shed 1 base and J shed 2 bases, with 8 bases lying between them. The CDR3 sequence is CASSPRQINTEAFF. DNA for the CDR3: TGTGCCAGCTCACCACGACAAATAAACACTGAAGCTTTCTTT.

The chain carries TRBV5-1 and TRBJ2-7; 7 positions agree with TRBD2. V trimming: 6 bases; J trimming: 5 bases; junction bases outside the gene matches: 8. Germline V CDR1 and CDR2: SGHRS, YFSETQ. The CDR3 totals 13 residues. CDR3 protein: CASNGGGSDEQYF. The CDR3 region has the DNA TGCGCCAGCAACGGTGGCGGGAGTGACGAGCAGTACTTC.